The 16 T cell receptor beta chains below all came from one sample that was sequenced in a study of T cell responses to AZD1222 COVID-19 vaccine. Generated by immunoSEQ multiplex PCR, the TCRdb table keeps only in-frame clones and is missing some. Of over 100,000 clones in the sample, 85% to 90% were seen once. This specimen consisted of peripheral blood, obtained on day 0 of AZD1222 vaccination. The source of these receptors is an adult in good health.

The V gene is TRBV25-1, the J gene TRBJ2-2; perhaps TRBD1 as D (6 bases). The ends were cut back, 4 bases at V and 7 bases at J, with 16 bases in the middle. The CDR3 sequence is 15 residues long. The germline V gene encodes CDR1 MGHDK and CDR2 SYGVNS. The chain's CDR3 is CASSGNRVGVGELFF. CDR3 sequence (DNA): TGTGCCAGCAGTGGTAACAGGGTCGGGGTCGGGGAGCTGTTTTTT.

The chain uses TRBV9 and TRBJ2-3, with 13 bases lining up with TRBD2. The CDR3 spans 16 residues. CDR1 SGDLS and CDR2 YYNGEE come from the germline V gene. V lost 3 bases, J lost 3 bases, and 4 bases stayed unmatched. The CDR3 sequence: CASSAGTSGKTDTQYF. DNA for the CDR3: TGTGCCAGCAGCGCCGGGACTAGCGGGAAGACAGATACGCAGTATTTT.

The rearrangement joins TRBV5-1 to TRBJ2-1; 11 nucleotides align to TRBD2. Looked up from germline, CDR1 is SGHRS and CDR2 is YFSETQ. Germline trimming cut 0 bases from V and 0 bases from J; bases unmatched to any gene: 8. This CDR3 contains 19 residues. The CDR3 loop reads CASSLVVAGGISSYNEQFF. As DNA, the CDR3 is TGCGCCAGCAGCTTGGTGGTAGCGGGAGGGATTAGCTCCTACAATGAGCAGTTCTTC.

The V gene is TRBV7-2, the J gene TRBJ2-1; 9 bases align to TRBD2. The V segment lost 7 bases and the J segment 7 bases; nucleotides outside the gene matches: 14. From germline, CDR1 is SGHTA and CDR2 FQGNSA. The CDR3 extends over 16 amino acids. The CDR3, as DNA: TGTGCCAGCACCGGTGGGGCGGGAGGGCCGAGGAATGAGCAGTTCTTC. Protein sequence: CASTGGAGGPRNEQFF.

This clone was seen a single time. This chain links TRBV3-1 (or the pseudogene TRBV3-2) with TRBJ1-2, with D maybe TRBD1 (6 bases). The CDR3 contains 13 residues. V was trimmed by 3 bases and J by 6 bases, leaving 11 bases between them. Germline lookup yields CDR1 LGHDT and CDR2 YNNKEL (reference sequence). In DNA form, the CDR3 reads TGTGCCAGCAGCCATATTGAGGGGGATGGCTACACCTTC. This codes for CASSHIEGDGYTF.

This chain uses TRBV19 with TRBJ2-2, with 10 bases aligning to TRBD1. The germline V gene has CDR1 LNHDA and CDR2 SQIVND (reference sequence). With 7 bases clipped from V and 4 bases from J, the junction kept 6 bases outside the gene matches. CDR3 size: 15 residues. The CDR3 DNA reads TGTGCCAGTAACCGACAGGGGGCGGGCACCGGGGAGCTGTTTTTT. It codes for CASNRQGAGTGELFF. Full variable domain (rest looked up from reference TRBV19 and TRBJ2-2): DGGITQSPKYLFRKEGQNVTLSCEQNLNHDAMYWYRQDPGQGLRLIYYSQIVNDFQKGDIAEGYSVSREKKESFPLTVTSAQKNPTAFYLCASNRQGAGTGELFFGEGSRLTVL.

The chain couples TRBV7-3 to TRBJ1-1; 7 nucleotides match TRBD1. Germline CDR1 reads SGHTA; CDR2 reads FQGTGA. The CDR3 totals 13 residues. Trimming cost V 4 bases and J 4 bases; bases outside gene matches: 3. The CDR3 reads CASSYSGGTEAFF. Written as DNA, the CDR3 is TGTGCCAGCAGCTATTCAGGGGGCACTGAAGCTTTCTTT.

This clone was counted once. The V and J genes are TRBV5-1 and TRBJ2-3, with D tentatively TRBD2 (5 bases). CDR3 size: 15 residues. Germline CDR1 SGHRS, CDR2 YFSETQ. The V end lost 0 bases, the J end lost 2 bases, and 10 bases lay between the germline ends. CDR3 nucleotides: TGCGCCAGCAGCTTGGTCGGGGTAGACACAGATACGCAGTATTTT. Translation gives CASSLVGVDTDTQYF.

The chain combines TRBV18 with TRBJ1-4, with D possibly matching TRBD1 (5 bases). CDR3 length: 16 residues. The germline CDR1 and CDR2 sequences are KGHSH and LQKENI. Trimming removed 3 bases from V and 2 bases from J, with 13 bases in between. DNA for the CDR3: TGTGCCAGCTCACCCTCCCTGGGGGGGACTAATGAAAAACTGTTTTTT. It yields the protein CASSPSLGGTNEKLFF.

The chain employs TRBV6-5 and TRBJ1-6; no clear D. Germline V gene lookup returns CDR1 MNHEY and CDR2 SVGAGI. The V end was cut by 8 bases, the J end by 7 bases, with 9 bases between. The CDR3 runs to 12 residues. The CDR3, as DNA: TGTGCCAGCCAACAGCCGAATTCACCCCTCCACTTT. Translating gives CASQQPNSPLHF.

For the CDR3, the DNA is TGTGCCAGCAGTAAAACAGGGGATTCGGGCTACACCTTC. Translated: CASSKTGDSGYTF. The rearrangement joins TRBV28 to TRBJ1-2; 7 bases match TRBD1. Losses at the gene ends were 5 bases for V and 8 bases for J; bases not matched to a gene: 8. The germline V gene encodes CDR1 MDHEN and CDR2 SYDVKM. The CDR3 is 13 amino acids.

The chain joins TRBV6-1 to TRBJ1-5; 7 bases fit TRBD1. The length of the CDR3 is 16 residues. The V gene end was trimmed by 4 bases and the J gene end by 1 base; junction bases not matched to a gene: 7. Germline assignment: CDR1 MNHNS and CDR2 SASEGT. In nucleotides, the CDR3 is TGTGCCAGCAGTGCAGCAGGGGGAAGGAGCAATCAGCCCCAGCATTTT. This sequence encodes CASSAAGGRSNQPQHF.

The CDR3 DNA is TGCGCCAGCAGCTTGGAGGGACAGGAAAATCAGCCCCAGCATTTT. Its protein product is CASSLEGQENQPQHF. The chain couples TRBV5-1 to TRBJ1-5; 8 bases are shared with TRBD1. Germline V gene lookup returns CDR1 SGHRS and CDR2 YFSETQ. Unmatched junction bases numbered 3, after V lost 0 bases and J lost 4 bases. The CDR3 contains 15 residues.

V and J are TRBV6-5 and TRBJ1-3; unclear D gene. Trimming removed 4 bases from V and 5 bases from J, with 6 bases in between. The CDR3 is 12 amino acids. Per germline, CDR1 MNHEY and CDR2 SVGAGI. In DNA, the CDR3 is TGTGCCAGCAGTTTAATACGAAACACCATATATTTT. It codes for CASSLIRNTIYF.

J is TRBJ1-6 and V is TRBV24-1; D gene ambiguous. CDR3 length: 14 residues. With 5 bases removed from V and 0 bases from J, the gap between germline ends came to 4 bases. Germline CDR1 reads KGHDR; CDR2 reads SFDVKD. CDR3 in DNA: TGTGCCACCAGTGGCAGCTCCTATAATTCACCCCTCCACTTT. Amino acids: CATSGSSYNSPLHF.

The count of this clone is one. The V and J genes are TRBV9 and TRBJ2-1; 8 positions match TRBD2. This CDR3 comprises 15 residues. The J segment lost 10 bases and the V segment lost 2 bases, leaving 11 bases of the junction unmatched. The germline V gene encodes CDR1 SGDLS and CDR2 YYNGEE. The CDR3 coding sequence is TGTGCCAGCAGCGTCGGTGGACTAGCAGTTTCGGAGCAGTTCTTC. Encoded protein: CASSVGGLAVSEQFF.